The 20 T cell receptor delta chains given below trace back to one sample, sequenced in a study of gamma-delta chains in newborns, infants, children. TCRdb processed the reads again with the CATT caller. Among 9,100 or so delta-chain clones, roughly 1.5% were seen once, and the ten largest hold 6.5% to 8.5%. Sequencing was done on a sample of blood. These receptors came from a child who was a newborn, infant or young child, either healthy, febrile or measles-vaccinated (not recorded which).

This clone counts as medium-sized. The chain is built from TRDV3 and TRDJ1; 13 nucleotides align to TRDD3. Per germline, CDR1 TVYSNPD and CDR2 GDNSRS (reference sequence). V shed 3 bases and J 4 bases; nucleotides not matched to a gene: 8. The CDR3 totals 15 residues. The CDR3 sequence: CALSTGGYEHDKLIF. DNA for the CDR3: TGTGCCTTAAGTACTGGGGGATACGAACACGATAAACTCATCTTT.

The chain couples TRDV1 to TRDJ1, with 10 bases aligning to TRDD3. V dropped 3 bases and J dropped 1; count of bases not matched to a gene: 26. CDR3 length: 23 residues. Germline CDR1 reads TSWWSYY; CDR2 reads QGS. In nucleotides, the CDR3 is TGTGCTCTTGGGGACGACTGGCCTACTGGGGGATCGCCCTACCCCTCGTGCACCGATAAACTCATCTTT. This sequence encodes CALGDDWPTGGSPYPSCTDKLIF.

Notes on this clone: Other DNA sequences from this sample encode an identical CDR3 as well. The CDR3: CALGPTNRPFLKYTDKLIF. The DNA for the CDR3 is TGTGCTCTCGGGCCAACTAACCGCCCGTTCCTGAAGTACACCGATAAACTCATCTTT. The rearrangement joins TRDV1 to TRDJ1, with D possibly matching TRDD2 (5 bases). Germline V gene lookup returns CDR1 TSWWSYY and CDR2 QGS. V lost 9 bases and J lost 0, with 29 bases in between. The CDR3 is 19 residues long.

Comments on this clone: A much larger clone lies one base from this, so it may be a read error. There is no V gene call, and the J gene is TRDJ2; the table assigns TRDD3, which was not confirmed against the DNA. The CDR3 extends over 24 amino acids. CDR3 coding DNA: TGTGCTCTTGGGGGCGGTGGGGGCCTTCCGTCGTACTGGGGGCCACCCGCTTTGACAGCACAACTCTTCTTT. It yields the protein CALGGGGGLPSYWGPPALTAQLFF.

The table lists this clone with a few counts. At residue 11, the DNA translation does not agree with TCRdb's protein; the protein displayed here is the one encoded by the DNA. CDR3 loop: CALGTSYGGMLYTDKLIF. The CDR3 nucleotides are TGTGCTCTTGGGACTTCCTACGGTGGAATGCTATACACCGATAAACTCATCTTT. The rearrangement links TRDV1 to TRDJ1; 8 nucleotides agree with TRDD2. CDR1 TSWWSYY and CDR2 QGS come from the germline V gene. The ends lost 5 bases at V and 0 bases at J; junction bases unmatched: 14. CDR3 length equals 18 residues.

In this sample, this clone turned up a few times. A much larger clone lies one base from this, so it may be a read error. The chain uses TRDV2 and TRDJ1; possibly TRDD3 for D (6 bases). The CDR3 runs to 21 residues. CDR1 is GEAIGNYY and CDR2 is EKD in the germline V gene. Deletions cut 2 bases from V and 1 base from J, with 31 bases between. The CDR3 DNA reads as TGTGCCTGTGACAGGGTTCGACCCTTGCCCGGGGCACGGGGGAGCACCGATAAACTCATCTTT. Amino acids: CACDRVRPLPGARGSTDKLIF.

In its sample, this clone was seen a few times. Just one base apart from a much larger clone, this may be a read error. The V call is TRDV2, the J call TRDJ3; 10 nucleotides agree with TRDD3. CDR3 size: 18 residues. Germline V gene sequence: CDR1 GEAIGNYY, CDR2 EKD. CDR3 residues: CACDTVGGYSWDARQMFF. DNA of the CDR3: TGTGCCTGTGACACCGTTGGGGGATACTCCTGGGACGCCCGACAGATGTTTTTC.

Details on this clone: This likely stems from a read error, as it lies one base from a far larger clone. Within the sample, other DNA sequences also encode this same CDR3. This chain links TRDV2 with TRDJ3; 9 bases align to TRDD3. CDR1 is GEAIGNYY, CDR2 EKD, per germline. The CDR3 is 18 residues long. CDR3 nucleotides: TGTGCCTGTGACACCGTGGGGGATATTTCCTGGGACACTCGACAGATGTTTTTC. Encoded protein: CACDTVGDISWDTRQMFF.

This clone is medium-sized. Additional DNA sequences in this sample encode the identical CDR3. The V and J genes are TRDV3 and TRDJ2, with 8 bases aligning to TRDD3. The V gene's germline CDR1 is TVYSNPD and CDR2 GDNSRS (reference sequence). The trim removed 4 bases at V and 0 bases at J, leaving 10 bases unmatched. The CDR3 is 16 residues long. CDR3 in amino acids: CAYLLGGVALTAQLFF. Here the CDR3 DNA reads TGTGCCTACTTACTGGGGGGGGTAGCTTTGACAGCACAACTCTTCTTT.

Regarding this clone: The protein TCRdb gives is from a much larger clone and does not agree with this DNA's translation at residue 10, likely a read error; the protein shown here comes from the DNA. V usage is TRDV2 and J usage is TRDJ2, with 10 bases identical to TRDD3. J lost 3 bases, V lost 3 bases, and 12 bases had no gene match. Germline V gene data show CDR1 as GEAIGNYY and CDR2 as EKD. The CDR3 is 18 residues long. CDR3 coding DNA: TGTGCCTGTGACCCCGTACTGGGGGATGCAAATCTGACAGCACAACTCTTCTTT. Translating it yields CACDPVLGDANLTAQLFF.

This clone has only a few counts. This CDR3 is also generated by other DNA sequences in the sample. The CDR3 DNA reads as TGTGCTCTTGGGGTTTTTTCACCGGCTTTCACCGATAAACTCATCTTT. Its translation: CALGVFSPAFTDKLIF. V is TRDV1 and J is TRDJ1; D ambiguous. This CDR3 has 16 amino acids. CDR1 TSWWSYY and CDR2 QGS come from the germline V gene. V lost 4 bases, J lost 1 base, and 16 bases lay in between.

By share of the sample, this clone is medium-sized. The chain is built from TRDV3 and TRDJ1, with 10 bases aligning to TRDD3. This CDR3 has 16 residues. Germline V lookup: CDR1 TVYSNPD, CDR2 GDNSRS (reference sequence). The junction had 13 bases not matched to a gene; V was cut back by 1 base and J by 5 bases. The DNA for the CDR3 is TGTGCCTTTAAAGTCCGTACTGGGGGATTTTCAGATAAACTCATCTTT. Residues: CAFKVRTGGFSDKLIF. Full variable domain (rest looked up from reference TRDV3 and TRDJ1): CDKVTQSSPDQTVASGSEVVLLCTYDTVYSNPDLFWYRIRPDYSFQFVFYGDNSRSEGADFTQGRFSVKHILTQKAFHLVISPVRTEDSATYYCAFKVRTGGFSDKLIFGKGTRVTVEP.

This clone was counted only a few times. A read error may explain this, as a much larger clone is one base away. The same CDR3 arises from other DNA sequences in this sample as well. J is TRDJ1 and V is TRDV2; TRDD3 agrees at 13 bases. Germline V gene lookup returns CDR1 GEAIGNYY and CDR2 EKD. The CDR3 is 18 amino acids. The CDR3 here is CACDSVLGDTRGTDKLIF. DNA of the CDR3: TGCGCCTGTGACTCGGTACTGGGGGATACGCGAGGTACCGATAAACTCATCTTT.

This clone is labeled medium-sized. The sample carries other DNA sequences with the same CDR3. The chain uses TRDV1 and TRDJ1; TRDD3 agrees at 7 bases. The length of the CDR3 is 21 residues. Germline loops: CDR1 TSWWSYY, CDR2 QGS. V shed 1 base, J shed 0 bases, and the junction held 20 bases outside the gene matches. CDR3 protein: CALGEQRIPGLGVAHTDKLIF. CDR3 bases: TGTGCTCTTGGGGAACAGAGAATTCCCGGGCTGGGGGTTGCACACACCGATAAACTCATCTTT.

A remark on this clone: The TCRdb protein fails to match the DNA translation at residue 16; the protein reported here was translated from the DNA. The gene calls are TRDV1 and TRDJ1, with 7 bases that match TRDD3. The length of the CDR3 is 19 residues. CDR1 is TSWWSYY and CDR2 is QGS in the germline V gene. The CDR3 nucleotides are TGTGCTCTTGGGGAACGTAACTACGCCTTACTGGGGAGTACCGATAGACTCATCTTT. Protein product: CALGERNYALLGSTDRLIF.

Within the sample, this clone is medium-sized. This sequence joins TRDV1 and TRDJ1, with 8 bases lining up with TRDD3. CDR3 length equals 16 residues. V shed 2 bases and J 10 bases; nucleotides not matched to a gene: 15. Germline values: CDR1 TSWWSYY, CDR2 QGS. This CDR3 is CALGEGRNWGLCRLIF. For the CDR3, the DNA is TGTGCTCTTGGGGAAGGGAGGAACTGGGGGCTATGCCGACTCATCTTT.

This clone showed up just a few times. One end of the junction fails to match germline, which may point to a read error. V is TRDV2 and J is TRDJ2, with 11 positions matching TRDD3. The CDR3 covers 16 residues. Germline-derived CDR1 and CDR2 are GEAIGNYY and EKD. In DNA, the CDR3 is TGTGCCTGTTACACTCTGGGGGATACTTTGACAGCGCAACTCTTCTTT. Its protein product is CACYTLGDTLTAQLFF.

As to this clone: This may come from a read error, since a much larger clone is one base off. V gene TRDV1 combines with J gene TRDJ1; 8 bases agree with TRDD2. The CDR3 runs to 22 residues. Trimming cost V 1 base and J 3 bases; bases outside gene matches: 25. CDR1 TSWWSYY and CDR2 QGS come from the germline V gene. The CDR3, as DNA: TGTGCTCTTGGGGAACGGTTCGGCTTCCTACGTGTACCGGGGGACCTTCCCGATAAACTCATCTTT. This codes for CALGERFGFLRVPGDLPDKLIF.

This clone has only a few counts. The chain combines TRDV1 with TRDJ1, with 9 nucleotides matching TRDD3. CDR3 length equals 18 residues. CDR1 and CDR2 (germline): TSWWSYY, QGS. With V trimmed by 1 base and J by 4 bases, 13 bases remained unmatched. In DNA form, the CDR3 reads TGTGCTCTTGGGGAACCTAACTTGGTGGGGGATATCTACGATAAACTCATCTTT. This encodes CALGEPNLVGDIYDKLIF.

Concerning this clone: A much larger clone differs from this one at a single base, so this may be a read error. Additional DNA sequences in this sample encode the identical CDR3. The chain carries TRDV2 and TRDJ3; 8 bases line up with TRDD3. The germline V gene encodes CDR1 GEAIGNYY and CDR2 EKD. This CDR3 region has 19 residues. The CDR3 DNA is TGTGCCTGTGAAGTACTGGGGGCCCGGGGGTCCTGGGACACCCGACAAATGTTTTTC. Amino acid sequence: CACEVLGARGSWDTRQMFF.